This T cell receptor beta chain was identified in a study of cytomegalovirus exposure and HLA in healthy donors. Study-wide results and caveats: Sequences of the TCR beta chain were said to predict the HLA-A and HLA-B alleles of most subjects accurately. A later analysis linked around 15,000 TCR beta sequences to HLA alleles at 0.05 false discovery rate.

In its sample, this clone was seen a few times. Its antigen is unknown. Germline V gene lookup returns CDR1 MNHEY and CDR2 SVGAGI. Trimming at V came to 7 bases and at J to 4 bases, leaving 12 bases not matched to a gene. This CDR3 region has 15 residues. Use of 60 Vbeta and 13 Jbeta primers characterized the PCR. This table comes from immunoSEQ multiplex PCR, and its TCRdb copy is limited to in-frame clones, with some not included. The table has around 100,000 clones, around 62% seen once; the top ten hold approximately 3.9%. The TCR was taken from a man aged 25 to 45 in good health and CMV-seropositive. The chain recombines TRBV6-5 with TRBJ2-5; 7 nucleotides match TRBD1. Material: PBMCs. CDR3: CASTPDRTVLETQYF. CDR3 DNA sequence: TGTGCCAGCACCCCGGACAGGACTGTTTTAGAGACCCAGTACTTC.